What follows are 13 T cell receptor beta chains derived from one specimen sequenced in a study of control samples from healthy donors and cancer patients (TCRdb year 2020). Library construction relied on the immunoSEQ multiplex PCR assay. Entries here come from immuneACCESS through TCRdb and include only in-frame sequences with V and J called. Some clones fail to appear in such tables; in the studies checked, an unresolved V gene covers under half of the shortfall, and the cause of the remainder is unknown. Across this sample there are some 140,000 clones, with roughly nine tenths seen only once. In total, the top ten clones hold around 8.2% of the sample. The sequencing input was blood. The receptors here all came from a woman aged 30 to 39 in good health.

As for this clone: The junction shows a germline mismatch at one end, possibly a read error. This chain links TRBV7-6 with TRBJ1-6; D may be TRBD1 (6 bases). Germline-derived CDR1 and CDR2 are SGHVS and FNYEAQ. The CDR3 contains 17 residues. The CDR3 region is CASSLAVGGAYNSPLHF. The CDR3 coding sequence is TGTGCCAGCAGCCTAGCGGTCGGGGGCGCGTATAATTCACCCCTCCACTTT.

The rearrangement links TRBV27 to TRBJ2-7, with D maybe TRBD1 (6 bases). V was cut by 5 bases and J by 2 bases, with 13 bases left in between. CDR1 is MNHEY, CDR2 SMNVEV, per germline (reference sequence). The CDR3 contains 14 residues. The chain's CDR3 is CASSGGRPPYEQYF. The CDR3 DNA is TGTGCCAGCAGTGGGGGCAGACCCCCCTACGAGCAGTACTTC.

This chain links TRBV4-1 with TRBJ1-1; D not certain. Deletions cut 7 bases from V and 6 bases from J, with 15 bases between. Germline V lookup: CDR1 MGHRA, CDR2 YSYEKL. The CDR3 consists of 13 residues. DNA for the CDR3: TGCGCCAGCACTACCCCTAGGAGGTCTGAAGCTTTCTTT. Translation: CASTTPRRSEAFF.

CDR3: CASSLGRQGEAFF. CDR3 in DNA: TGTGCCAGCAGTTTAGGGAGACAGGGCGAAGCTTTCTTT. The chain combines TRBV27 with TRBJ1-1; 7 nucleotides agree with TRBD1. The germline CDR1 and CDR2 sequences are MNHEY and SMNVEV (reference sequence). This CDR3 is 13 amino acids long. Trimming cost V 2 bases and J 8 bases; bases outside gene matches: 5.

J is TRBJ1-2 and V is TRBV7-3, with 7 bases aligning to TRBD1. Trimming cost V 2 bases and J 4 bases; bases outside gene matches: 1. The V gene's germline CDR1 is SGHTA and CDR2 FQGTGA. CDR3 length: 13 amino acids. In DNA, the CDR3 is TGTGCCAGCAGCTTACCAGGGGGCTATGGCTACACCTTC. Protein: CASSLPGGYGYTF.

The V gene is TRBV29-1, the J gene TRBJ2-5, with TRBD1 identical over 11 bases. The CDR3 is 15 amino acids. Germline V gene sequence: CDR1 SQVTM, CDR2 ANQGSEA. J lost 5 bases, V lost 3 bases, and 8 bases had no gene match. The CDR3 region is CSVDQGQGVGETQYF. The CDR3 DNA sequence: TGCAGCGTTGATCAGGGACAGGGGGTAGGGGAGACCCAGTACTTC.

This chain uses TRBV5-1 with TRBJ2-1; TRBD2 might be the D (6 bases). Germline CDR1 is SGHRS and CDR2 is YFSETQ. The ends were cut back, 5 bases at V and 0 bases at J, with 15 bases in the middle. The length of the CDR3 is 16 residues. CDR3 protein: CASRLSGRSSYNEQFF. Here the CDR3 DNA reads TGCGCCAGCAGACTTAGCGGACGAAGCTCCTACAATGAGCAGTTCTTC.

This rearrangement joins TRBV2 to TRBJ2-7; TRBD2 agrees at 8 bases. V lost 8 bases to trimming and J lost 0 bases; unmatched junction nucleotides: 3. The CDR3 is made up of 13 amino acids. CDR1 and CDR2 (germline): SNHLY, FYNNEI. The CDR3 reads CASELAGSYEQYF. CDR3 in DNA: TGTGCCAGCGAGCTAGCGGGCTCCTACGAGCAGTACTTC.

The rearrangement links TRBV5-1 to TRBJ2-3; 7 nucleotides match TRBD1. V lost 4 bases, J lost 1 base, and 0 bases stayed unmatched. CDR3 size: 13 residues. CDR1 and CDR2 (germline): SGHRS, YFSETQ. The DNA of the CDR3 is TGCGCCAGCAGCGGACAGGGCACAGATACGCAGTATTTT. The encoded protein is CASSGQGTDTQYF.

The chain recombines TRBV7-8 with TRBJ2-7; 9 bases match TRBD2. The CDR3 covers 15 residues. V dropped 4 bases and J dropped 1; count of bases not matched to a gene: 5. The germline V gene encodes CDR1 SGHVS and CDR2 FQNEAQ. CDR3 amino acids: CASSSRTSGSYEQYF. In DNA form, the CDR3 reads TGTGCCAGCAGCTCCCGTACTAGCGGGTCCTACGAGCAGTACTTC.

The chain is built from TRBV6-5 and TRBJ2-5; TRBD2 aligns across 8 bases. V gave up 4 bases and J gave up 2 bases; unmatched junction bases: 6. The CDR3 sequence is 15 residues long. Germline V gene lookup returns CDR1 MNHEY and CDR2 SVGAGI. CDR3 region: CASSLTSGGQETQYF. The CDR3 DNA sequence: TGTGCCAGCAGTTTGACGAGCGGGGGACAAGAGACCCAGTACTTC.

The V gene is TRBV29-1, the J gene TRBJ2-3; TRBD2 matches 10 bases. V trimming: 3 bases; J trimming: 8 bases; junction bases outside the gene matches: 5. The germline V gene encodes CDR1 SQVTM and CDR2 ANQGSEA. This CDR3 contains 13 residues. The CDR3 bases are TGCAGCGTTGAGCCGGGACTAGCGAGTACGCAGTATTTT. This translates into CSVEPGLASTQYF.

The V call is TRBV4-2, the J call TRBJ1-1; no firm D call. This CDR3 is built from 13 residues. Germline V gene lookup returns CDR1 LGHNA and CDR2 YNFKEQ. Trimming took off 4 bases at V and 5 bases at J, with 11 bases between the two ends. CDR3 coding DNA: TGTGCCAGCAGCCTCCCCCCGGGGACTGAAGCTTTCTTT. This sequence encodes CASSLPPGTEAFF.